Shown below are 22 T cell receptor beta chains from a single sample sequenced in a study of CD8 T cells in Susac syndrome. RNA in amounts of roughly 0.45 to 1 ug was reverse transcribed with random hexamers. TCRdb passed the immunoSEQ multiplex PCR reads through MiXCR, listing each CDR3 protein once. The table shows around 130,000 distinct CDR3 sequences, with roughly 94% occurring only once. The specimen was CD4+ T cells from PBMCs. All receptors come from a human donor in good health.

This clonotype has only a few counts. The chain combines TRBV15 with TRBJ2-6; TRBD1 matches 8 bases. This CDR3 spans 15 amino acids. Looked up from germline, CDR1 is LNHNV and CDR2 is YYDKDF (reference sequence). V was pared by 3 bases and J by 3 bases, with 1 base of the junction left unmatched. The CDR3 loop reads CATSSGQGGANVLTF. The DNA of the CDR3 is TGTGCCACCAGCAGTGGACAGGGTGGGGCCAACGTCCTGACTTTC.

The chain combines TRBV11-2 with TRBJ2-2, with 7 bases aligning to TRBD1. CDR3 length: 13 amino acids. Unmatched junction bases numbered 3, after V lost 5 bases and J lost 6 bases. From germline, CDR1 is SGHAT and CDR2 FQNNGV. The DNA for the CDR3 is TGTGCCAGCAGCCCAGGGACAGCCGGGGAGCTGTTTTTT. Amino acid sequence: CASSPGTAGELFF.

V and J are TRBV20-1 and TRBJ2-4; TRBD1 or TRBD2 may be the D gene (5 bases each). Trimming took off 6 bases at V and 8 bases at J, with 17 bases between the two ends. Per germline, CDR1 DFQATT and CDR2 SNEGSKA (reference sequence). This CDR3 is built from 13 residues. The CDR3 bases are TGCAGTGCCCACCTCGGGGCCATGGACATTCAGTACTTC. It translates to CSAHLGAMDIQYF.

V gene TRBV29-1 combines with J gene TRBJ2-5; TRBD2 aligns across 7 bases. The germline V gene has CDR1 SQVTM and CDR2 ANQGSEA. V lost 6 bases, J lost 4 bases, and 8 bases stayed unmatched. The CDR3 has 13 amino acids. The CDR3 loop reads CSVLVGGLETQYF. CDR3 nucleotide sequence: TGCAGCGTACTAGTGGGAGGGCTAGAGACCCAGTACTTC.

The rearrangement uses TRBV12-3 or TRBV12-4 and TRBJ1-1; no reliable D call. Trimming stripped 7 bases from V and 11 bases from J, with 20 bases between. The CDR3 length is 13 residues. In DNA form, the CDR3 reads TGTGCCAGCACCCCCCCCAGGATCCGGGCCGCTTTCTTT. Protein: CASTPPRIRAAFF.

This chain links TRBV27 with TRBJ2-2; tentatively, D is TRBD1 or TRBD2 (5 bases each). The CDR3 spans 17 residues. V lost 3 bases and J 0 bases, leaving 14 bases between the germline ends. CDR1 is MNHEY and CDR2 is SMNVEV in the germline V gene (reference sequence). CDR3 amino acids: CASSLWGTNANTGELFF. For the CDR3, the DNA is TGTGCCAGCAGTTTGTGGGGGACCAACGCGAACACCGGGGAGCTGTTTTTT.

This clonotype has just a few counts. The rearrangement links TRBV7-9 to TRBJ2-7; possible D gene TRBD1, 6 bases. Germline assignment: CDR1 SEHNR and CDR2 FQNEAQ (reference sequence). V was shortened by 5 bases and J by 8 bases, with 31 bases between the two germline ends. The CDR3 runs to 18 residues. The CDR3 sequence is CASSRQAANVILPFKQYF. As DNA, the CDR3 is TGTGCCAGCAGCAGACAGGCAGCCAACGTGATATTACCTTTTAAGCAGTACTTC.

The V call is TRBV28, the J call TRBJ1-1; D remains unclear. The CDR3 loop spans 13 amino acids. From germline, CDR1 is MDHEN and CDR2 SYDVKM. V gave up 4 bases and J gave up 0 bases, with 6 bases separating them. The CDR3 reads CASSSGMNTEAFF. DNA of the CDR3: TGTGCCAGCAGTTCCGGGATGAACACTGAAGCTTTCTTT.

V and J are TRBV5-1 and TRBJ1-1, with 8 bases fitting TRBD1. Losses at the gene ends were 0 bases for V and 5 bases for J; bases not matched to a gene: 12. Germline CDR1 is SGHRS and CDR2 is YFSETQ. The CDR3 is made up of 17 amino acids. The CDR3 sequence: CASSLAGGDFSRTEAFF. For the CDR3, the DNA is TGCGCCAGCAGCTTGGCAGGGGGCGATTTTAGTAGGACTGAAGCTTTCTTT.

The CDR3 bases are TGTGCCAGCAGACCGAAGGGCTCCTATAATTCACCCCTCCACTTT. Translation gives CASRPKGSYNSPLHF. The chain joins TRBV6-5 to TRBJ1-6; D is uncertain. The CDR3 has 15 amino acids. In germline, CDR1 is MNHEY, CDR2 SVGAGI. Trimming left V 6 bases short and J 0 bases short, with 9 bases between.

V and J are TRBV6-1 and TRBJ2-3; 14 bases fit TRBD2. The germline gives CDR1 MNHNS, CDR2 SASEGT. CDR3 length: 18 amino acids. The V segment lost 5 bases and the J segment 3 bases; nucleotides outside the gene matches: 10. The CDR3: CASSTYAGLAGVTDTQYF. For the CDR3, the DNA is TGTGCCAGCAGTACATACGCGGGACTAGCGGGAGTAACAGATACGCAGTATTTT.

V gene TRBV5-6 combines with J gene TRBJ1-5; 8 bases map to TRBD1. V was clipped by 3 bases and J by 3 bases; unmatched bases: 11. Germline CDR1 SGHDT, CDR2 YYEEEE. CDR3 length: 17 residues. The CDR3 bases are TGTGCCAGCAGCTACTCGCCCGGACAGGGCTACAATCAGCCCCAGCATTTT. It specifies CASSYSPGQGYNQPQHF.

CDR3 in DNA: TGCGCCAGCAGCTTGGTTAGCGGTCCCCTTAACAATGAGCAGTTCTTC. Protein product: CASSLVSGPLNNEQFF. The V gene is TRBV5-1, the J gene TRBJ2-1; the D gene is possibly TRBD2 (6 bases). CDR1 and CDR2 from the germline V gene are SGHRS and YFSETQ. The CDR3 runs to 16 residues. V dropped 0 bases and J dropped 5 bases, with 15 bases sitting between them. Using reference TRBV5-1 and TRBJ2-1 for the parts outside the CDR3, the full variable domain is KAGVTQTPRYLIKTRGQQVTLSCSPISGHRSVSWYQQTPGQGLQFLFEYFSETQRNKGNFPGRFSGRQFSNSRSEMNVSTLELGDSALYLCASSLVSGPLNNEQFFGPGTRLTVL.

The rearrangement links TRBV7-6 to TRBJ2-5; 7 nucleotides match TRBD2. The V gene end was trimmed by 0 bases and the J gene end by 2 bases; junction bases not matched to a gene: 3. Germline loops: CDR1 SGHVS, CDR2 FNYEAQ. CDR3 size: 15 residues. CDR3 sequence: CASSLAGGRQETQYF. The CDR3 DNA is TGTGCCAGCAGCTTAGCGGGAGGGCGACAAGAGACCCAGTACTTC.

The CDR3 DNA follows: TGTGCCAGCAGCCCCGGACAGGATCTAGTTGATACGCAGTATTTT. Translation gives CASSPGQDLVDTQYF. This chain joins TRBV3-1 and TRBJ2-3; 7 nucleotides align to TRBD1. This CDR3 is 15 amino acids long. In germline, CDR1 is LGHDT, CDR2 YNNKEL (reference sequence). J was trimmed by 6 bases and V by 4 bases; bases with no gene match: 10.

V gene TRBV30 combines with J gene TRBJ2-1, with 9 positions matching TRBD2. The CDR3 sequence is 14 residues long. CDR1 and CDR2 (germline): GTSNPN, SVGIG (reference sequence). J was trimmed by 7 bases and V by 7 bases; bases with no gene match: 11. The CDR3 reads CASQTSGWSNEQFF. CDR3 DNA sequence: TGTGCCTCCCAGACTAGCGGTTGGAGTAATGAGCAGTTCTTC. Combining the CDR3 with reference TRBV30 and TRBJ2-1 gives the whole variable domain SQTIHQWPATLVQPVGSPLSLECTVEGTSNPNLYWYRQAAGRGLQLLFYSVGIGQISSEVPQNLSASRPQDRQFILSSKKLLLSDSGFYLCASQTSGWSNEQFFGPGTRLTVL.

V and J are TRBV9 and TRBJ2-2; TRBD1 matches 9 bases. J gave up 3 bases and V 3 bases, and 3 bases lay outside the gene matches. Germline V gene lookup returns CDR1 SGDLS and CDR2 YYNGEE. There are 15 residues in the CDR3. The CDR3 region has the DNA TGTGCCAGCAGCGGTACAGGGGGCTACACCGGGGAGCTGTTTTTT. It translates to CASSGTGGYTGELFF. The entire variable domain, with the rest obtained from reference TRBV9 and TRBJ2-2, is as follows: DSGVTQTPKHLITATGQRVTLRCSPRSGDLSVYWYQQSLDQGLQFLIQYYNGEERAKGNILERFSAQQFPDLHSELNLSSLELGDSALYFCASSGTGGYTGELFFGEGSRLTVL.

V and J are TRBV4-2 and TRBJ2-1, with 8 positions matching TRBD1. Germline V gene sequence: CDR1 LGHNA, CDR2 YNFKEQ. The length of the CDR3 is 17 residues. Unmatched junction bases numbered 9, after V lost 5 bases and J lost 0 bases. The CDR3 sequence is CASSKISGGFSYNEQFF. CDR3 DNA: TGTGCCAGCAGCAAAATCTCAGGGGGCTTCTCCTACAATGAGCAGTTCTTC.

The V call is TRBV29-1, the J call TRBJ1-1, with a possible D match to TRBD1 (5 bases). The CDR3 totals 15 residues. Trimming stripped 1 base from V and 1 base from J, with 13 bases between. Looked up from germline, CDR1 is SQVTM and CDR2 is ANQGSEA. Written as DNA, the CDR3 is TGCAGCGTTGAAGGAACAAGGGGCTGGAACACTGAAGCTTTCTTT. It specifies CSVEGTRGWNTEAFF.

The chain links TRBV20-1 to TRBJ2-5; tentative D call: TRBD2 (5 bases). This CDR3 region has 16 residues. The V gene lost 1 base and the J gene lost 2 bases, with 17 bases spanning the gap. Germline CDR1 reads DFQATT; CDR2 reads SNEGSKA (reference sequence). The CDR3 nucleotides read TGCAGTGCTAGAGGGCGAGGGCCGCGCGGTCAAGAGACCCAGTACTTC. Residues: CSARGRGPRGQETQYF.

This clonotype was seen once. V and J are TRBV2 and TRBJ2-1; 13 bases line up with TRBD2. The CDR3 is 15 amino acids. The germline gives CDR1 SNHLY, CDR2 FYNNEI. V was pared by 6 bases and J by 5 bases, with 4 bases of the junction left unmatched. The CDR3 reads CASRTGTSGNNEQFF. CDR3 in DNA: TGTGCCAGCAGAACCGGGACTAGCGGGAACAATGAGCAGTTCTTC.

The chain links TRBV2 to TRBJ1-1, with TRBD1 as a possible D gene (6 bases). The CDR3 loop spans 14 amino acids. Germline CDR1 reads SNHLY; CDR2 reads FYNNEI. Trimming left V 11 bases short and J 2 bases short, with 18 bases between. The CDR3, as DNA: TGTGCCGCCAACAGGGACGGGGGAAACACTGAAGCTTTCTTT. Translated, it gives CAANRDGGNTEAFF.